The next 26 T cell receptor beta chains were all read from a single sample in a study of shared clonotypes between healthy human individuals. Naive CD8 cells were CD45RO-negative, positively selected for CCR7, excluding terminally differentiated effector memory CD45RA+ cells. Repertoires were generated with immunoSEQ multiplex PCR, while TCRdb's copy carries only in-frame clones and drops some. The data hold 1.5 million to 2.5 million clones, with about 94% observed a single time. Sequenced sample: naive CD8+ T cells sorted from blood. Receptors originate from a man aged 18 to 30 in good health.

The gene calls are TRBV4-1 and TRBJ2-7; TRBD1 matches 9 bases. This CDR3 has 15 amino acids. The trim removed 3 bases at V and 4 bases at J, leaving 7 bases unmatched. Germline loops: CDR1 MGHRA, CDR2 YSYEKL. The CDR3 spells CASSHYTGGAYEQYF. CDR3 DNA sequence: TGCGCCAGCAGCCATTACACAGGGGGCGCGTACGAGCAGTACTTC.

Comment on this clone: Other DNA sequences in this specimen translate into the identical CDR3. CDR3 loop: CASSQDGGTGEKLFF. CDR3 nucleotides: TGCGCCAGCAGCCAAGATGGGGGCACAGGGGAAAAACTGTTTTTT. The V gene is TRBV4-1, the J gene TRBJ1-4; the D gene is possibly TRBD1 (6 bases). V lost 0 bases, J lost 8 bases, and 13 bases lay in between. Germline assignment: CDR1 MGHRA and CDR2 YSYEKL. The CDR3 runs to 15 residues.

The J gene is TRBJ1-1, the V gene TRBV5-1, with D possibly TRBD1 on 5 matching bases. The CDR3 extends over 14 amino acids. Germline V gene data show CDR1 as SGHRS and CDR2 as YFSETQ. V lost 2 bases, J lost 3 bases, and 11 bases lay in between. In nucleotides, the CDR3 is TGCGCCAGCAGCTTAGGGATGGGGGACACTGAAGCTTTCTTT. Translating gives CASSLGMGDTEAFF. Looking up the rest from reference TRBV5-1 and TRBJ1-1 gives the full variable domain: KAGVTQTPRYLIKTRGQQVTLSCSPISGHRSVSWYQQTPGQGLQFLFEYFSETQRNKGNFPGRFSGRQFSNSRSEMNVSTLELGDSALYLCASSLGMGDTEAFFGQGTRLTVV.

This chain connects TRBV9 to TRBJ2-5, with a tentative D call TRBD1 (6 bases). Trimming removed 0 bases from V and 1 base from J, with 10 bases in between. There are 15 residues in the CDR3. From germline, CDR1 is SGDLS and CDR2 YYNGEE. CDR3 loop: CASSVGTATQETQYF. The CDR3 coding sequence is TGTGCCAGCAGCGTAGGGACAGCGACCCAAGAGACCCAGTACTTC. Based on the CDR3 plus reference TRBV9 and TRBJ2-5, the full variable domain is DSGVTQTPKHLITATGQRVTLRCSPRSGDLSVYWYQQSLDQGLQFLIQYYNGEERAKGNILERFSAQQFPDLHSELNLSSLELGDSALYFCASSVGTATQETQYFGPGTRLLVL.

This clone was seen just once. The J gene is TRBJ2-5, the V gene TRBV11-2; 13 positions agree with TRBD2. Trimming removed 8 bases from V and 4 bases from J; junction bases left unmatched: 7. Germline CDR1 is SGHAT and CDR2 is FQNNGV. The CDR3 consists of 15 residues. The CDR3 DNA reads TGTGCCAGCGATTCGGGACTAGCGGGATCAGAGACCCAGTACTTC. This codes for CASDSGLAGSETQYF. Together with reference TRBV11-2 and TRBJ2-5, the CDR3 gives the full variable domain: EAGVAQSPRYKIIEKRQSVAFWCNPISGHATLYWYQQILGQGPKLLIQFQNNGVVDDSQLPKDRFSAERLKGVDSTLKIQPAKLEDSAVYLCASDSGLAGSETQYFGPGTRLLVL.

This sequence joins TRBV27 and TRBJ2-7, with 7 bases lining up with TRBD1. CDR3 length: 15 amino acids. The V and J ends lost 3 bases and 3 bases, in that order; junction bases with no gene match: 8. Per the germline V gene, CDR1 is MNHEY and CDR2 is SMNVEV (reference sequence). CDR3 bases: TGTGCCAGCAGTTTGACGTGGACAGGCTACTACGAGCAGTACTTC. It is translated as CASSLTWTGYYEQYF.

The CDR3 bases are TGTGCCAGCAGCTTGGACTCCGGAACGGCCTACGAGCAGTACTTC. This sequence encodes CASSLDSGTAYEQYF. The chain has TRBV5-5 and TRBJ2-7; D ambiguous. The CDR3 runs to 15 residues. Trimming removed 0 bases at V and 2 bases at J, with 12 bases between. The V gene's germline CDR1 is SGHKS and CDR2 YYEKEE (reference sequence).

The chain is built from TRBV9 and TRBJ2-7; TRBD1 agrees at 10 bases. Trimming removed 3 bases from V and 5 bases from J; junction bases left unmatched: 5. The CDR3 runs 14 residues. Germline V CDR1 and CDR2: SGDLS, YYNGEE. This CDR3 is CASSGQGAYDEQYF. In DNA form, the CDR3 reads TGTGCCAGCAGCGGACAGGGGGCCTACGACGAGCAGTACTTC.

This clone came up once. The chain is built from TRBV7-2 and TRBJ2-5; no clear D. The germline V gene has CDR1 SGHTA and CDR2 FQGNSA. The CDR3 sequence is 15 residues long. V gave up 2 bases and J gave up 2 bases, with 12 bases separating them. For the CDR3, the DNA is TGTGCCAGCAGCTTAATGCTAGTCTCGCAAGAGACCCAGTACTTC. Its translation: CASSLMLVSQETQYF.

V and J are TRBV7-9 and TRBJ1-6, with 7 bases matching TRBD1. CDR3 length equals 17 residues. V shed 5 bases, J shed 6 bases, and the junction held 13 bases outside the gene matches. CDR1 is SEHNR, CDR2 FQNEAQ, per germline (reference sequence). In DNA, the CDR3 is TGTGCCAGCAGCGATCCCAGGCAGGGGGTTTCTAATTCACCCCTCCACTTT. As protein: CASSDPRQGVSNSPLHF.

Concerning this clone: The sample carries other DNA sequences with the same CDR3. The rearrangement joins TRBV30 to TRBJ1-5; D is possibly TRBD1 (5 bases). Per germline, CDR1 GTSNPN and CDR2 SVGIG (reference sequence). V lost 0 bases and J lost 4, with 10 bases in between. The CDR3 consists of 14 residues. Here the CDR3 DNA reads TGTGCCTGGAGTGTTGGGGCAGGGAATCAGCCCCAGCATTTT. This encodes CAWSVGAGNQPQHF.

The V and J genes are TRBV27 and TRBJ2-1; TRBD1 matches at 7 bases. This CDR3 has 18 amino acids. J was trimmed by 6 bases and V by 4 bases; bases with no gene match: 18. Looked up from germline, CDR1 is MNHEY and CDR2 is SMNVEV (reference sequence). DNA for the CDR3: TGTGCCAGCAGTTCAAGGGGGCTGGTTAGTAGAATGCTCAATGAGCAGTTCTTC. It is translated as CASSSRGLVSRMLNEQFF.

The chain joins TRBV10-2 to TRBJ1-1; 7 bases match TRBD1. CDR1 and CDR2 from the germline V gene are WSHSY and SAAADI. CDR3 length: 14 residues. V lost 2 bases and J lost 0; bases outside the gene matches: 0. The CDR3 nucleotides are TGCGCCAGCAGTGAGACAGGGGTGAACACTGAAGCTTTCTTT. Translating gives CASSETGVNTEAFF.

This chain joins TRBV7-9 and TRBJ1-2; D might be TRBD1 (6 bases). V gave up 2 bases and J gave up 4 bases, with 14 bases separating them. The CDR3 spans 15 residues. Germline V gene data show CDR1 as SEHNR and CDR2 as FQNEAQ (reference sequence). CDR3 amino acids: CASSLPGDLRYGYTF. CDR3 DNA: TGTGCCAGCAGCTTACCAGGGGACCTACGCTATGGCTACACCTTC.

This chain links TRBV14 with TRBJ2-1, with a weak D call TRBD2 (6 bases). V was clipped by 0 bases and J by 2 bases, with 8 bases between them. This CDR3 has 15 residues. Germline CDR1 and CDR2: SGHDN and FVKESK. CDR3 DNA: TGTGCCAGCAGCCAAGACGGGGGTCCCTACAATGAGCAGTTCTTC. It yields the protein CASSQDGGPYNEQFF.

Regarding this clone: The sample holds other DNA sequences that translate to the same CDR3. The chain has TRBV27 and TRBJ1-1, with a tentative D call TRBD1 (5 bases). CDR1 is MNHEY and CDR2 is SMNVEV in the germline V gene (reference sequence). The CDR3 has 14 residues. Trimming left V 5 bases short and J 0 bases short, with 10 bases between. This chain's CDR3 is CASSTGTMNTEAFF. CDR3 in DNA: TGTGCCAGCAGTACGGGGACCATGAACACTGAAGCTTTCTTT.

V is TRBV5-6 and J is TRBJ1-4, with D perhaps TRBD1 (5 bases). CDR3 length: 14 residues. The germline CDR1 and CDR2 sequences are SGHDT and YYEEEE. V lost 3 bases, J lost 6 bases, and 12 bases lay in between. The CDR3 DNA follows: TGTGCCAGCAGCTGGAGCTGGGGGGATGAAAAACTGTTTTTT. Translating gives CASSWSWGDEKLFF.

On this clone: Other DNA sequences in this sample translate to the same CDR3. The chain uses TRBV4-3 and TRBJ2-7; 8 positions match TRBD2. The V gene end was trimmed by 1 base and the J gene end by 2 bases; junction bases not matched to a gene: 4. CDR3 length equals 15 residues. The V gene's germline CDR1 is LGHNA and CDR2 YSLEER. The CDR3: CASSQGAGGTYEQYF. The CDR3 DNA sequence: TGCGCCAGCAGCCAAGGGGCGGGAGGAACCTACGAGCAGTACTTC.

This clone was found once. The chain carries TRBV19 and TRBJ2-7, with TRBD2 matching over 7 bases. The germline V gene has CDR1 LNHDA and CDR2 SQIVND (reference sequence). V dropped 6 bases and J dropped 9; count of bases not matched to a gene: 14. This CDR3 has 14 residues. The CDR3 region is CASSVPGLQTVQYF. The CDR3, as DNA: TGTGCCAGTAGCGTACCGGGACTACAGACTGTGCAGTACTTC.

This rearrangement joins TRBV9 to TRBJ2-7, with D uncertain. The V gene's germline CDR1 is SGDLS and CDR2 YYNGEE. The CDR3 contains 15 residues. With 3 bases removed from V and 4 bases from J, the gap between germline ends came to 17 bases. This CDR3 is CASSALPSTAYEQYF. In DNA, the CDR3 is TGTGCCAGCAGCGCCTTGCCTAGTACAGCGTACGAGCAGTACTTC.

The chain uses TRBV4-2 and TRBJ2-7; 8 bases line up with TRBD2. The CDR3 loop spans 15 amino acids. The ends lost 4 bases at V and 6 bases at J; junction bases unmatched: 11. The germline V gene encodes CDR1 LGHNA and CDR2 YNFKEQ. The CDR3 DNA reads TGTGCCAGCAGCCCGTCGGGGGGGCCCCTTTCCGAGCAGTACTTC. As protein: CASSPSGGPLSEQYF.

The chain uses TRBV18 and TRBJ2-5; D is unresolved. V was pared by 6 bases and J by 3 bases, with 14 bases between. This CDR3 contains 14 residues. CDR1 KGHSH and CDR2 LQKENI come from the germline V gene. The CDR3 coding sequence is TGTGCCAGCTCGACCCCCGAATGGGAAGAGACCCAGTACTTC. As protein: CASSTPEWEETQYF. Full variable domain (remainder filled in from reference TRBV18 and TRBJ2-5): NAGVMQNPRHLVRRRGQEARLRCSPMKGHSHVYWYRQLPEEGLKFMVYLQKENIIDESGMPKERFSAEFPKEGPSILRIQQVVRGDSAAYFCASSTPEWEETQYFGPGTRLLVL.

This chain joins TRBV2 and TRBJ2-1; 9 bases agree with TRBD2. The V gene end was trimmed by 8 bases and the J gene end by 0 bases; junction bases not matched to a gene: 2. CDR1 and CDR2 from the germline V gene are SNHLY and FYNNEI. The CDR3 is 14 residues long. The CDR3 DNA reads as TGTGCCAGCTCGGGACTAGCCTCCTACAATGAGCAGTTCTTC. Its protein is CASSGLASYNEQFF. The entire variable domain, with the rest obtained from reference TRBV2 and TRBJ2-1, is as follows: EPEVTQTPSHQVTQMGQEVILRCVPISNHLYFYWYRQILGQKVEFLVSFYNNEISEKSEIFDDQFSVERPDGSNFTLKIRSTKLEDSAMYFCASSGLASYNEQFFGPGTRLTVL.

The chain has TRBV11-3 and TRBJ2-1; D call uncertain. The germline gives CDR1 SGHNT, CDR2 YENEEA. Trimming took off 10 bases at V and 9 bases at J, with 10 bases between the two ends. CDR3 length equals 10 residues. The CDR3 loop is CATSLVEQFF. The CDR3 DNA reads TGTGCCACCTCATTGGTTGAGCAGTTCTTC.

The rearrangement joins TRBV7-6 to TRBJ2-3; D is unclear. The CDR3 sequence is 15 residues long. Per the germline V gene, CDR1 is SGHVS and CDR2 is FNYEAQ. Trimming removed 5 bases at V and 0 bases at J, with 12 bases between. CDR3 protein: CASSVLPTSTDTQYF. In nucleotides, the CDR3 is TGTGCCAGCAGCGTACTACCTACTAGCACAGATACGCAGTATTTT.

CDR3 DNA: TGTGCCAGCAGTGAATCGGTGGAGGGGTATCAGCCCCAGCATTTT. Translated: CASSESVEGYQPQHF. The chain recombines TRBV2 with TRBJ1-5; TRBD1 is a possible D gene (5 bases). The germline V and J ends were trimmed by 2 bases and 5 bases, with 13 bases remaining between them. The CDR3 loop spans 15 amino acids. CDR1 is SNHLY and CDR2 is FYNNEI in the germline V gene.